These T cell receptor beta chains were read from a single sample in a study of T cells after yellow fever vaccination. TCRdb called the 5' RACE reads again in MiXCR, with one record for every CDR3 protein. This table has approximately 74,000 distinct CDR3 sequences, roughly 7.4% appearing once. The source material was CD8+ T cells sorted from PBMCs, sampled more than 4 days after the first yellow fever vaccination. The source is a young man who received the YFV17D yellow fever vaccine. Both conserved end residues are part of each CDR3. The D gene is left open where the match is weak. Part of the rows lack a size; the others show once, few, many or a class for expanded clones.

v_gene	j_gene	d_gene	abundance	CDR3aa	CDR3nt
TRBV19	TRBJ2-3	TRBD2	many	CASSPRGGLYKDTQYF	TGTGCCAGTAGTCCACGGGGGGGCCTATATAAAGATACGCAGTATTTT
TRBV5-6	TRBJ2-7	TRBD2	-	CASSLSSGGYEQYF	TGTGCCAGCAGCCTCTCTTCGGGGGGTTACGAGCAGTACTTC
TRBV5-1	TRBJ1-1	-	many	CASSWDTGPEAFF	TGCGCCAGCAGCTGGGACACTGGCCCTGAAGCTTTCTTT
TRBV9	TRBJ2-1	-	many	CASSVVPASWNEQFF	TGTGCCAGCAGCGTAGTCCCAGCCTCGTGGAATGAGCAGTTCTTC
TRBV21-1	TRBJ1-1	-	-	CASSKALWGARTEAFF	TGTGCCAGCAGCAAAGCGCTCTGGGGGGCGCGGACTGAAGCTTTCTTT
TRBV12-3/TRBV12-4	TRBJ2-1	-	-	CTCSFSFMSLGDPDEQFF	TGTACCTGCAGTTTTAGCTTCATGAGTCTAGGGGACCCCGATGAGCAGTTCTTC
TRBV9	TRBJ1-6	-	many	CASSVGASEGSPLHF	TGTGCCAGCAGCGTAGGTGCCTCCGAGGGTTCACCCCTCCACTTT
TRBV7-9	TRBJ2-7	-	few	CASSIPGTNYEQYF	TGTGCCAGCAGCATTCCCGGGACAAATTACGAGCAGTACTTC
TRBV4-3	TRBJ1-2	TRBD1	few	CASSQGETWDRRLGYTF	TGCGCCAGCAGCCAAGGGGAAACGTGGGACAGGCGTTTGGGCTACACCTTC
TRBV6-5	TRBJ2-2	TRBD2	many	CASSPAGANTGELFF	TGTGCCAGCAGCCCCGCGGGAGCGAACACCGGGGAGCTGTTTTTT
TRBV3-1	TRBJ2-1	-	few	CASSQRTGNEQFF	TGTGCCAGCAGCCAAAGAACGGGAAATGAGCAGTTCTTC
TRBV24-1	TRBJ1-5	-	-	CATSDVWGNSNQPQHF	TGTGCCACCAGTGACGTCTGGGGTAATAGCAATCAGCCCCAGCATTTT
TRBV7-9	TRBJ2-7	-	-	CASSPQGLLREQYF	TGTGCCAGCAGCCCACAGGGCCTCCTGCGGGAGCAGTACTTC